One sample yielded the 10 T cell receptor beta chains listed below, sequenced in a study of T-cell memory formation after mild COVID-19. One entry per CDR3 protein, called by TCRdb with MiXCR from the 5' RACE reads. The sample records hundreds of thousands of distinct CDR3 sequences, about 25% being singletons. Sequences were obtained from PBMCs or a T cell subset sorted from them (not recorded which). These receptors all come from an adult woman who had mild COVID-19 (a few samples of this study predate the infection). Cell type and time point are not known.

The CDR3 DNA reads TGTGCCACCGATCAGGGCGCGAACACCGGGGAGCTGTTTTTT. Encoded protein: CATDQGANTGELFF. This chain connects TRBV24-1 to TRBJ2-2; TRBD1 might be the D (5 bases). Germline V gives CDR1 KGHDR, CDR2 SFDVKD. The CDR3 totals 14 residues. The V gene lost 9 bases and the J gene lost 0 bases, with 10 bases spanning the gap.

A few counts support this clonotype. The rearrangement uses TRBV6-1 and TRBJ1-5; D is possibly TRBD1 (6 bases). The CDR3 is 16 amino acids. V lost 10 bases and J 0 bases, leaving 19 bases between the germline ends. Germline CDR1 is MNHNS and CDR2 is SASEGT. Here the CDR3 reads CATGQRPGTSNQPQHF. In DNA form, the CDR3 reads TGTGCCACCGGACAGCGCCCGGGCACTAGCAATCAGCCCCAGCATTTT.

The V and J genes are TRBV5-6 and TRBJ2-5; the match to TRBD2 covers 16 bases. Germline CDR1 and CDR2: SGHDT and YYEEEE. The CDR3 is 16 residues long. The V gene end was trimmed by 3 bases and the J gene end by 5 bases; junction bases not matched to a gene: 4. The chain's CDR3 is CASSWGLAGGTETQYF. CDR3 in DNA: TGTGCCAGCAGCTGGGGACTAGCGGGAGGGACGGAGACCCAGTACTTC.

In its sample, this clonotype was seen a few times. The rearrangement uses TRBV20-1 and TRBJ2-7; 8 bases align to TRBD2. CDR1 is DFQATT and CDR2 is SNEGSKA in the germline V gene (reference sequence). The CDR3 covers 16 residues. V was clipped by 0 bases and J by 7 bases; unmatched bases: 14. The CDR3 loop reads CSARDGGAGAVREQYF. The CDR3 DNA follows: TGCAGTGCTAGAGATGGGGGAGCGGGAGCTGTTCGGGAGCAGTACTTC.

Concerning this clonotype: Being one base from a much bigger clone, this may be a read error. The CDR3 protein is CSAPTSGGRKQYF. The CDR3 nucleotides are TGCAGTGCTCCGACTAGCGGGGGGCGTAAGCAGTACTTC. The rearrangement links TRBV20-1 to TRBJ2-7; TRBD2 matches at 13 bases. The length of the CDR3 is 13 residues. Germline V gives CDR1 DFQATT, CDR2 SNEGSKA (reference sequence). The V and J ends lost 5 bases and 8 bases, in that order; junction bases with no gene match: 6.

For the CDR3, the DNA is TGTGCCAGCAGCGCGCTAGCGGGAGAGCACACAGATACGCAGTATTTT. It specifies CASSALAGEHTDTQYF. The genes are TRBV9 and TRBJ2-3; 10 nucleotides match TRBD2. The J segment lost 2 bases and the V segment lost 3 bases, leaving 6 bases of the junction unmatched. The germline CDR1 and CDR2 sequences are SGDLS and YYNGEE. The CDR3 is 16 amino acids. Variable domain in full (rest from reference TRBV9 and TRBJ2-3): DSGVTQTPKHLITATGQRVTLRCSPRSGDLSVYWYQQSLDQGLQFLIQYYNGEERAKGNILERFSAQQFPDLHSELNLSSLELGDSALYFCASSALAGEHTDTQYFGPGTRLTVL.

V is TRBV20-1 and J is TRBJ2-3; 13 bases are a match to TRBD2. The CDR3 has 15 residues. V shed 5 bases, J shed 4 bases, and the junction held 6 bases outside the gene matches. Germline CDR1 reads DFQATT; CDR2 reads SNEGSKA (reference sequence). The CDR3 region is CSARGLAGLADTQYF. The CDR3 DNA reads TGCAGTGCTCGGGGACTAGCGGGATTAGCAGATACGCAGTATTTT.

This clonotype was counted only a few times. V and J are TRBV9 and TRBJ2-3; 11 bases are shared with TRBD2. From germline, CDR1 is SGDLS and CDR2 YYNGEE. This CDR3 comprises 16 residues. V was pared by 2 bases and J by 6 bases, with 8 bases of the junction left unmatched. CDR3 sequence: CASSVLLAGASDTQYF. DNA of the CDR3: TGTGCCAGCAGCGTCCTACTAGCGGGAGCCTCTGATACGCAGTATTTT.

The J gene is TRBJ2-3, the V gene TRBV20-1; D not certain. Per the germline V gene, CDR1 is DFQATT and CDR2 is SNEGSKA (reference sequence). CDR3 length: 15 amino acids. V lost 2 bases and J 2 bases, leaving 14 bases between the germline ends. The CDR3 nucleotides are TGCAGTGCTAGACGAGCAGAGGATTCCACAGATACGCAGTATTTT. Its translation is CSARRAEDSTDTQYF.

The chain links TRBV24-1 to TRBJ1-2, with D possibly TRBD1 on 6 matching bases. Trimming removed 6 bases at V and 5 bases at J, with 9 bases between. The V gene's germline CDR1 is KGHDR and CDR2 SFDVKD. The CDR3 extends over 12 amino acids. CDR3 loop: CATSPGDYGYTF. CDR3 DNA: TGTGCCACCAGTCCAGGGGATTATGGCTACACCTTC.